The T cell receptor beta chain under discussion was sequenced for a study of neurological immune-mediated disorders. TCRdb redid the calling of the 5' RACE reads with MiXCR, one entry per CDR3 protein. The sample holds 50,000 to 60,000 distinct CDR3 sequences, roughly 17% seen once. The CDR3 has 16 amino acids. The germline V and J ends were trimmed by 0 bases and 0 bases, with 9 bases remaining between them. CDR1 is GTSNPN and CDR2 is SVGIG in the germline V gene (reference sequence). As for this clonotype: Its target is unknown.

Study-level points and caveats: TCR-beta repertoires seemed private in all groups, with no expanded CDR3 amino acid sequences shared.

The TCR originated in a man in his 60s in good health. The chain carries TRBV30 and TRBJ2-6; D possibly corresponds to TRBD2 (5 bases). Sample: PBMCs. The CDR3 reads CAWSVTEGSGANVLTF. The DNA of the CDR3 is TGTGCCTGGAGTGTAACAGAGGGCTCTGGGGCCAACGTCCTGACTTTC. The full variable domain, its missing parts supplied by reference TRBV30 and TRBJ2-6, is SQTIHQWPATLVQPVGSPLSLECTVEGTSNPNLYWYRQAAGRGLQLLFYSVGIGQISSEVPQNLSASRPQDRQFILSSKKLLLSDSGFYLCAWSVTEGSGANVLTFGAGSRLTVL.